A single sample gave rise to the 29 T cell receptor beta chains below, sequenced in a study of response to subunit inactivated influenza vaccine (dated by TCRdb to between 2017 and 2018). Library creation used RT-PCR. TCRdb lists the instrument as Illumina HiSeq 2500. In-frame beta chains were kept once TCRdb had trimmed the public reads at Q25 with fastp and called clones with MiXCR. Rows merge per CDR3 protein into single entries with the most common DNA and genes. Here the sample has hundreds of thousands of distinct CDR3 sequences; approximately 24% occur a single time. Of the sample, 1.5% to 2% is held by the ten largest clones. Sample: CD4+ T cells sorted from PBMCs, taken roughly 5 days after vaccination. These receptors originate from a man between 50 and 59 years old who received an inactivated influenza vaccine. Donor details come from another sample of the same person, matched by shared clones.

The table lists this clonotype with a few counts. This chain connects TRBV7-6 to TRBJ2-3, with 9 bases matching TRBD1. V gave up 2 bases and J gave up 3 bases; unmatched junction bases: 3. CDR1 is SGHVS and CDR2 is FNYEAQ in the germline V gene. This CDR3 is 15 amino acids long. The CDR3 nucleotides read TGTGCCAGCAGCTTAAGAGGACAGGGGACAGATACGCAGTATTTT. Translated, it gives CASSLRGQGTDTQYF. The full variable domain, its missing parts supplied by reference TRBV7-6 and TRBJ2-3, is GAGVSQSPRYKVTKRGQDVALRCDPISGHVSLYWYRQALGQGPEFLTYFNYEAQQDKSGLPNDRFSAERPEGSISTLTIQRTEQRDSAMYRCASSLRGQGTDTQYFGPGTRLTVL.

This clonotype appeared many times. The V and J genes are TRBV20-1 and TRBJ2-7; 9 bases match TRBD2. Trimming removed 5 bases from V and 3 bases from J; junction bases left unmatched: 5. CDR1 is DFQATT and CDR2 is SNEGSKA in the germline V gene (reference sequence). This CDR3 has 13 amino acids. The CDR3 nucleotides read TGCAGTGCTGGACTAGCGCGAAACTACGAGCAGTACTTC. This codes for CSAGLARNYEQYF.

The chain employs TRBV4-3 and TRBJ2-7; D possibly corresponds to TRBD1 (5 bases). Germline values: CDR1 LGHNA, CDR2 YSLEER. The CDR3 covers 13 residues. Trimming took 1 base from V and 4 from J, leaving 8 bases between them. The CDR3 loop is CASSQGGRYEQYF. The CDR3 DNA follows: TGCGCCAGCAGCCAAGGGGGCCGATACGAGCAGTACTTC.

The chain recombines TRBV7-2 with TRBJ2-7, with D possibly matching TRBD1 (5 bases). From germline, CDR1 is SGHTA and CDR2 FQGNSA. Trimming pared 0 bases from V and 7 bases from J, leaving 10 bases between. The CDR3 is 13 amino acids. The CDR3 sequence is CASSLAGEREQYF. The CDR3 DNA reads TGTGCCAGCAGCTTAGCAGGGGAAAGAGAGCAGTACTTC.

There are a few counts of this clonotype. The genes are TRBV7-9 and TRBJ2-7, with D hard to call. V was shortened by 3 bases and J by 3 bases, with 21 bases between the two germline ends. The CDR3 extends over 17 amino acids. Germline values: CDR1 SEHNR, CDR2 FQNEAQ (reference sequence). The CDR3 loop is CASSFPVGKLGFYEQYF. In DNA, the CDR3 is TGTGCCAGCAGCTTCCCCGTCGGTAAGCTAGGTTTCTACGAGCAGTACTTC. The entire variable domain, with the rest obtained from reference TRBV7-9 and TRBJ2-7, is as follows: DTGVSQNPRHKITKRGQNVTFRCDPISEHNRLYWYRQTLGQGPEFLTYFQNEAQLEKSRLLSDRFSAERPKGSFSTLEIQRTEQGDSAMYLCASSFPVGKLGFYEQYFGPGTRLTVT.

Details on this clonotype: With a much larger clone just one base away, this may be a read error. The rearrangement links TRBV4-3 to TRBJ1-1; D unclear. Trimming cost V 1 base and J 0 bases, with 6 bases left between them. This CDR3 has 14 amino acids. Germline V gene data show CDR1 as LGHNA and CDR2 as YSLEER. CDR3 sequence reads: CASSQVLLNTEAFF. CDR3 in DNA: TGCGCCAGCAGCCAAGTTTTACTGAACACTGAAGCTTTCTTT.

The CDR3 protein is CASRIQGFSHNSPLHF. The CDR3 DNA follows: TGTGCCAGCAGGATACAGGGGTTTTCGCATAATTCACCCCTCCACTTT. This rearrangement joins TRBV27 to TRBJ1-6; 7 bases fit TRBD1. CDR3 length equals 16 residues. The junction had 10 bases not matched to a gene; V was cut back by 6 bases and J by 5 bases. The germline CDR1 and CDR2 sequences are MNHEY and SMNVEV (reference sequence).

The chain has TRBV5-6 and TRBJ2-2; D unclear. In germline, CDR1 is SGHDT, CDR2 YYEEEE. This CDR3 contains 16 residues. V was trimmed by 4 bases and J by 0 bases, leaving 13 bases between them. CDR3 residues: CASSVSQVANTGELFF. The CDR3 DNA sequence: TGTGCCAGCAGCGTGAGCCAGGTCGCGAACACCGGGGAGCTGTTTTTT.

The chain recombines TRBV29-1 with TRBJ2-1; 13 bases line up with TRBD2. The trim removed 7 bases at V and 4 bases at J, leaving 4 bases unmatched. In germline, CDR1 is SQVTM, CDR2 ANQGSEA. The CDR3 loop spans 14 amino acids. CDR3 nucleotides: TGCAGCGCACCGGGACTAGCGGGATACAATGAGCAGTTCTTC. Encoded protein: CSAPGLAGYNEQFF.

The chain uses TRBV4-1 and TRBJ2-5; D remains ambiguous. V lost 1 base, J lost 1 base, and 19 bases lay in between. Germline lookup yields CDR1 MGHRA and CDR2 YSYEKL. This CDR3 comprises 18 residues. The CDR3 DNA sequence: TGCGCCAGCAGCCAAGGTGGGGATGCCAGGAAAAGCCAAGAGACCCAGTACTTC. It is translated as CASSQGGDARKSQETQYF.

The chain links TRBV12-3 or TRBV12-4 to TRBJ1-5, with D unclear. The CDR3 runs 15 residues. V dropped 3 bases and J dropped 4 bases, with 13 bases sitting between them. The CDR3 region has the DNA TGTGCCAGCAGTTTTACCATCCGAGGTAATCAGCCCCAGCATTTT. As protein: CASSFTIRGNQPQHF.

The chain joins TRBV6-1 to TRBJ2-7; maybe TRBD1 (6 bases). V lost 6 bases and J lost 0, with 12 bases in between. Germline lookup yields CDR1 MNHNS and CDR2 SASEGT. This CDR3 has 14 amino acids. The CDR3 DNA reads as TGTGCCAGCAGACCGGGACAAAACTCCTACGAGCAGTACTTC. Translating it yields CASRPGQNSYEQYF.

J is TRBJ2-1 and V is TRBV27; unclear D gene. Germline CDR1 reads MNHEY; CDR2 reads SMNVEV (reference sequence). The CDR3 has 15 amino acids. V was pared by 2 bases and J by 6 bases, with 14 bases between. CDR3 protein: CASSLGLWAANEQFF. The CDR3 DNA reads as TGTGCCAGCAGTTTAGGTCTATGGGCTGCCAATGAGCAGTTCTTC.

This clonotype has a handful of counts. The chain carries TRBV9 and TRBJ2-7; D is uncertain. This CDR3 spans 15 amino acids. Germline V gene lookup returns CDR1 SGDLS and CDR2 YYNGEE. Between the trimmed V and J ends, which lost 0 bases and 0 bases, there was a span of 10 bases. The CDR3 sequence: CASSVARLHSYEQYF. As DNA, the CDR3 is TGTGCCAGCAGCGTAGCTAGGTTACACTCCTACGAGCAGTACTTC.

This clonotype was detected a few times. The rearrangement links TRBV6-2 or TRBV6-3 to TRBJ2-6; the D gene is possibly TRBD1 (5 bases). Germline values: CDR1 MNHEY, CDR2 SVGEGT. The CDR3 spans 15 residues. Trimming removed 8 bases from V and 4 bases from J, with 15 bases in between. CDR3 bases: TGTGCCAGCCAGACAGAGACCGGCGGGGCCAACGTCCTGACTTTC. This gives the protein CASQTETGGANVLTF.

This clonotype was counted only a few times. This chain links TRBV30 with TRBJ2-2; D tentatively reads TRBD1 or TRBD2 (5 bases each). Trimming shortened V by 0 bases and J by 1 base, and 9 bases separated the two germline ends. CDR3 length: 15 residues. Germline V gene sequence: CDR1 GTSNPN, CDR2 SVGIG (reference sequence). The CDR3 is CAWSVRGLNTGELFF. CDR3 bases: TGTGCCTGGAGTGTACGGGGCTTGAACACCGGGGAGCTGTTTTTT. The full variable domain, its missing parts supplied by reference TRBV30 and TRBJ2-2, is SQTIHQWPATLVQPVGSPLSLECTVEGTSNPNLYWYRQAAGRGLQLLFYSVGIGQISSEVPQNLSASRPQDRQFILSSKKLLLSDSGFYLCAWSVRGLNTGELFFGEGSRLTVL.

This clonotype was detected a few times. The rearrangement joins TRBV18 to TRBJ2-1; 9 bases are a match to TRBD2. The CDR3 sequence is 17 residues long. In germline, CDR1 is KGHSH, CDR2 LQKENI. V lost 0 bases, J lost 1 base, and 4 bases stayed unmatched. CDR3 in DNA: TGTGCCAGCTCACCACCGGCTAGCGGGAAATCCTACAATGAGCAGTTCTTC. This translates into CASSPPASGKSYNEQFF.

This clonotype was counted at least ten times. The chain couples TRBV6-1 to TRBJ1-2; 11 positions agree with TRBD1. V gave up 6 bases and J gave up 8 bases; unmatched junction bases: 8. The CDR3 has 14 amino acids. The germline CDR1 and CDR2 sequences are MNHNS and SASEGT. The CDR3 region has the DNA TGTGCCAGCAGCTCGCCGGGACAGGGGGAGGGCTACACCTTC. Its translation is CASSSPGQGEGYTF.

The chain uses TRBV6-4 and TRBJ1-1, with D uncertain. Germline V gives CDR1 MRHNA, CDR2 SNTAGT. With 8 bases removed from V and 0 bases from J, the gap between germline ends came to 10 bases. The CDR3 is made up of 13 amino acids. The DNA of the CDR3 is TGTGCCAGCGGATTGGGGATGAACACTGAAGCTTTCTTT. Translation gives CASGLGMNTEAFF.

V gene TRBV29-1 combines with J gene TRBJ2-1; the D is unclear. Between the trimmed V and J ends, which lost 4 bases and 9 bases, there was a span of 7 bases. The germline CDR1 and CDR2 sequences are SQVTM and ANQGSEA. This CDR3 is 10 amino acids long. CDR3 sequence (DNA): TGCAGCGTTGGGGAAACTGAGCAGTTCTTC. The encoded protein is CSVGETEQFF.

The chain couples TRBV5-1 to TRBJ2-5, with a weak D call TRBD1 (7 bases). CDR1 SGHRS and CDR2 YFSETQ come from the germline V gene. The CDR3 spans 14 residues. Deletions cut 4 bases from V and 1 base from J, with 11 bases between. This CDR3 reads CASSAGQFQETQYF. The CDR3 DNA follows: TGCGCCAGCAGCGCGGGACAGTTCCAAGAGACCCAGTACTTC. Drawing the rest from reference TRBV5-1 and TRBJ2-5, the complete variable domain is KAGVTQTPRYLIKTRGQQVTLSCSPISGHRSVSWYQQTPGQGLQFLFEYFSETQRNKGNFPGRFSGRQFSNSRSEMNVSTLELGDSALYLCASSAGQFQETQYFGPGTRLLVL.

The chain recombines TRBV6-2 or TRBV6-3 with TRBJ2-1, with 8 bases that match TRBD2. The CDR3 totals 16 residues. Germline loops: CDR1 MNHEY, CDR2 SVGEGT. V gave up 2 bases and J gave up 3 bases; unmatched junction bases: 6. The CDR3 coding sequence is TGTGCCAGCAGTTACCCGCGGGAGGCTTTCTACAATGAGCAGTTCTTC. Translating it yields CASSYPREAFYNEQFF.

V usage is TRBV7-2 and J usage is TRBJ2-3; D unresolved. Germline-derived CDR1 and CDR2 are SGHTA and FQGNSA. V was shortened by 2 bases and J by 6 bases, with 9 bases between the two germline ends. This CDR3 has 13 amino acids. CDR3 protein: CASSLTRLDTQYF. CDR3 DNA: TGTGCCAGCAGCTTAACACGCTTGGATACGCAGTATTTT.

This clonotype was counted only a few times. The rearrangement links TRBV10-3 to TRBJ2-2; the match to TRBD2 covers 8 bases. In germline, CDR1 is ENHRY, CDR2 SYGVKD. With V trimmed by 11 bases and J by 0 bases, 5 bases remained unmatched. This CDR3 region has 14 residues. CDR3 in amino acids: CALRRGANTGELFF. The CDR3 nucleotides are TGTGCCTTACGGCGGGGGGCGAACACCGGGGAGCTGTTTTTT.

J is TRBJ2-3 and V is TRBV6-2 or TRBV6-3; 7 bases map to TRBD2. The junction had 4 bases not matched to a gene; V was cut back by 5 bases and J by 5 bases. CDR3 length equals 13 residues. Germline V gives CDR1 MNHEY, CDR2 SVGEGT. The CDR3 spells CASSQTSLDTQYF. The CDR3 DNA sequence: TGTGCCAGCAGTCAGACTAGCTTAGATACGCAGTATTTT.

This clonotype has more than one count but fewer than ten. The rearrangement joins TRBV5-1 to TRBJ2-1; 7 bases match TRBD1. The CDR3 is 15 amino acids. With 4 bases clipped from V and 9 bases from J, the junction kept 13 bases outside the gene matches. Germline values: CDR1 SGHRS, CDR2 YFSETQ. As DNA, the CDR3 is TGCGCCAGCAGCCTGGACAGACAGGGTTATTCTGAGCAGTTCTTC. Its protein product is CASSLDRQGYSEQFF.

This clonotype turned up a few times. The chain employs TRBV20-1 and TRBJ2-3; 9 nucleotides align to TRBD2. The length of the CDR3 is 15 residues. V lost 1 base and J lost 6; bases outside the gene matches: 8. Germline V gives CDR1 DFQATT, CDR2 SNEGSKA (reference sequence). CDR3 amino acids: CSARGGAGGSDTQYF. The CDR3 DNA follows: TGCAGTGCTAGAGGTGGAGCGGGAGGTTCGGATACGCAGTATTTT.

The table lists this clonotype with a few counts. Written as DNA, the CDR3 is TGTGCCAGCAGTAAGGGGGCAAGCTATGGCTACACCTTC. Residues: CASSKGASYGYTF. The V and J genes are TRBV25-1 and TRBJ1-2; TRBD1 aligns across 7 bases. Germline V gives CDR1 MGHDK, CDR2 SYGVNS. V dropped 5 bases and J dropped 4; count of bases not matched to a gene: 4. The CDR3 is 13 amino acids.

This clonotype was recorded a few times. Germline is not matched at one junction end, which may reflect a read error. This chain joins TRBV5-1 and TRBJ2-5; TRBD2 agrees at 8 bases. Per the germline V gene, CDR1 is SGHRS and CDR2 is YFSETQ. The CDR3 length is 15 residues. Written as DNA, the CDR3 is TGTGCCAGCAGTTTGGGTAGCGGGGTCCAAGAGACCCAGTACTTC. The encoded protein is CASSLGSGVQETQYF. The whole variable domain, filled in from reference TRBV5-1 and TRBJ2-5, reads KAGVTQTPRYLIKTRGQQVTLSCSPISGHRSVSWYQQTPGQGLQFLFEYFSETQRNKGNFPGRFSGRQFSNSRSEMNVSTLELGDSALYLCASSLGSGVQETQYFGPGTRLLVL.